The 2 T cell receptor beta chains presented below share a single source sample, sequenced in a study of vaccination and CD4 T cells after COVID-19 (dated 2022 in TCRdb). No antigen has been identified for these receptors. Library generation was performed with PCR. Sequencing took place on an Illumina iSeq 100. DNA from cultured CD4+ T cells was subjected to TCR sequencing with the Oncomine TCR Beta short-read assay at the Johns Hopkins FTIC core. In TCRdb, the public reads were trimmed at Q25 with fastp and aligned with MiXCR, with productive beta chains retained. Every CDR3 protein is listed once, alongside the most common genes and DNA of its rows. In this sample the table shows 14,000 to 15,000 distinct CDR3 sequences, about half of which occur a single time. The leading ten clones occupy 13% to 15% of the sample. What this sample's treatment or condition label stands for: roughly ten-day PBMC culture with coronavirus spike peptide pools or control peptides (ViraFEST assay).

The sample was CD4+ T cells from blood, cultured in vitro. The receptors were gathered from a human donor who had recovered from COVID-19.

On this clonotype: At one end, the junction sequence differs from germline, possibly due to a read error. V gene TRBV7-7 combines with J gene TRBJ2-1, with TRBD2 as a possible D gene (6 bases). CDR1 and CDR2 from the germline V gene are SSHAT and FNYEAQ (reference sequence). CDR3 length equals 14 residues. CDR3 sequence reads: CASSLGLQNNEQFF. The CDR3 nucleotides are TGTGCTAGCAGCTTGGGACTCCAAAACAATGAGCAGTTCTTC.

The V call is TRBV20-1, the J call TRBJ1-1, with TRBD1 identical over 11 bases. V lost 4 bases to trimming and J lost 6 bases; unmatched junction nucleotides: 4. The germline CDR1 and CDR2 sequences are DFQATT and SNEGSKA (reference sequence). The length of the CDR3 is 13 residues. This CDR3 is CSAKPGQGAEAFF. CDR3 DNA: TGCAGTGCTAAACCGGGACAGGGGGCTGAAGCTTTCTTT.